This section outlines one T cell receptor (beta chain) sequence together with its context. The table came from immunoSEQ multiplex PCR; TCRdb's copy has only in-frame clones and leaves some out. The sample gives about half a million clones, 79% of which show up once; less than 15% is in the top ten. Deletions cut 7 bases from V and 7 bases from J, with 16 bases between. Germline CDR1 reads MNHEY; CDR2 reads SVGAGI. The CDR3 length is 14 residues. These data originate in a study of shared clonotypes between healthy human individuals. Researchers drew on around 83 million PBMCs for genomic DNA from unsorted samples.

The chain combines TRBV6-5 with TRBJ2-2; possible D gene TRBD1, 6 bases. The TCR was taken from a woman in her 40s in good health. Some clones in this sample may be carry-over from other donors' samples. The source material was PBMCs. This chain's CDR3 is CASTIDRSRGELFF. The CDR3 DNA sequence: TGTGCCAGCACCATCGACAGGAGTCGCGGGGAGCTGTTTTTT.